This T cell receptor beta chain came from a study of blood T cell repertoires in COVID-19. On the study more broadly: Whether acute or convalescent, the COVID-19 samples came from the United States, Italy and Spain. T cells, B-cell-depleted T cells, or PBMCs supplied cDNA or gDNA.

Germline assignment: CDR1 SGHAT and CDR2 FQNNGV. V was clipped by 1 base and J by 1 base, with 18 bases between them. The CDR3 is 18 amino acids. In the study's own analysis: Estimated nucleated cell counts came from reference gene primer amplification. Libraries were prepared by immunoSEQ multiplex PCR; TCRdb keeps only in-frame clonotypes and omits some of them. That table supplies the V and J calls and clone size; D and trimming were determined from the DNA. The profile covers around 280,000 clones, with roughly 86% appearing a single time and around 2.1% taken by the ten largest. Sequencing was performed on peripheral blood. The chain links TRBV11-2 to TRBJ2-3, with D perhaps matching TRBD2 (6 bases). The source is a woman aged 30 to 39 who had recovered from COVID-19. CDR3 loop: CASSLVGLDMGGTDTQYF. Written as DNA, the CDR3 is TGTGCCAGCAGCTTAGTGGGACTGGACATGGGGGGCACAGATACGCAGTATTTT.